The rows below give T cell receptor beta chains drawn from one sample of a study of blood T cells in healthy people across ages. TCRdb used MiXCR to reprocess the 5' RACE reads, holding one entry per CDR3 protein. The sample holds fewer than 950,000 distinct CDR3 sequences, around 36% seen once. The source material was blood. The receptors derive from a man younger than 35 in good health. Both conserved end residues are part of each CDR3. A D gene is named only where the DNA matches it firmly. Not all rows give a size; the values are once, few, many and, for expanded clones, a class.

v_call: TRBV6-5
d_call: -
clone_size: few
j_call: TRBJ2-5
cdr3_aa: CASRPGTQSIETQYF
cdr3_nt: TGTGCCAGCAGACCCGGGACACAAAGCATAGAGACCCAGTACTTC

v_call: TRBV7-9
d_call: -
clone_size: -
j_call: TRBJ1-2
cdr3_aa: CASNRDSPNYGYTF
cdr3_nt: TGTGCCAGCAACCGGGACTCTCCTAACTATGGCTACACCTTC

v_call: TRBV7-3
d_call: TRBD1
clone_size: few
j_call: TRBJ2-3
cdr3_aa: CASSLSAGTGDTDTQYF
cdr3_nt: TGTGCCAGCAGCTTATCCGCCGGGACAGGGGACACAGATACGCAGTATTTT

v_call: TRBV14
d_call: -
clone_size: -
j_call: TRBJ1-1
cdr3_aa: CASGVGTNTEAFF
cdr3_nt: TGTGCCAGCGGGGTAGGGACGAACACTGAAGCTTTCTTT

v_call: TRBV4-3
d_call: -
clone_size: -
j_call: TRBJ2-7
cdr3_aa: CASSRLQTLPYEQYF
cdr3_nt: TGCGCCAGCAGCCGTTTACAGACTCTACCCTACGAGCAGTACTTC

v_call: TRBV6-5
d_call: -
clone_size: -
j_call: TRBJ1-2
cdr3_aa: CASTSSGPGYGYTF
cdr3_nt: TGTGCCAGCACCAGCAGCGGGCCAGGATATGGCTACACCTTC

v_call: TRBV12-3/TRBV12-4
d_call: -
clone_size: many
j_call: TRBJ1-2
cdr3_aa: CASSPGAGEGYTF
cdr3_nt: TGTGCCAGCAGCCCAGGCGCAGGGGAAGGCTACACCTTC

v_call: TRBV5-1
d_call: -
clone_size: many
j_call: TRBJ2-5
cdr3_aa: CASSLAFAEQETQYF
cdr3_nt: TGCGCCAGCAGCTTGGCCTTTGCGGAGCAAGAGACCCAGTACTTC

v_call: TRBV25-1
d_call: -
clone_size: -
j_call: TRBJ1-2
cdr3_aa: CASSGDLEGYTF
cdr3_nt: TGTGCCAGCAGTGGGGACCTCGAGGGCTACACCTTC

v_call: TRBV20-1
d_call: TRBD1
clone_size: -
j_call: TRBJ1-1
cdr3_aa: CSARMGQGYTEAFF
cdr3_nt: TGCAGTGCTAGAATGGGACAGGGTTACACTGAAGCTTTCTTT

v_call: TRBV7-3
d_call: -
clone_size: -
j_call: TRBJ2-5
cdr3_aa: CASSPYTGNEQYF
cdr3_nt: TGTGCCAGCAGCCCCTATACGGGCAATGAGCAGTACTTC

v_call: TRBV12-3/TRBV12-4
d_call: -
clone_size: -
j_call: TRBJ2-2
cdr3_aa: CARIKGNTGELFF
cdr3_nt: TGTGCCAGGATTAAGGGGAACACCGGGGAGCTGTTTTTT

v_call: TRBV21-1
d_call: -
clone_size: few
j_call: TRBJ2-7
cdr3_aa: CASSNPGRCYEQYF
cdr3_nt: TGTGCCAGCAGCAATCCGGGACGGTGCTACGAGCAGTACTTC

v_call: TRBV3-1
d_call: -
clone_size: few
j_call: TRBJ2-3
cdr3_aa: CASSLVVGDTQYF
cdr3_nt: TGTGCCAGCAGCCTGGTAGTTGGAGATACGCAGTATTTT

v_call: TRBV20-1
d_call: TRBD1
clone_size: few
j_call: TRBJ1-6
cdr3_aa: CSARVDRGLKANSPLHF
cdr3_nt: TGCAGTGCTAGGGTGGACAGGGGGCTAAAGGCGAATTCACCCCTCCACTTT

v_call: TRBV7-9
d_call: -
clone_size: -
j_call: TRBJ2-1
cdr3_aa: CASSLLLGSYHEQFF
cdr3_nt: TGTGCCAGCAGCTTATTACTTGGCTCCTACCATGAGCAGTTCTTC

v_call: TRBV10-3
d_call: -
clone_size: many
j_call: TRBJ2-7
cdr3_aa: CAISEDGSRPHYEQYF
cdr3_nt: TGTGCCATCAGTGAGGACGGCAGCCGGCCCCACTACGAGCAGTACTTC

v_call: TRBV20-1
d_call: -
clone_size: -
j_call: TRBJ1-5
cdr3_aa: CSANRDPGGNQPQHF
cdr3_nt: TGCAGTGCTAACCGGGATCCGGGGGGCAATCAGCCCCAGCATTTT

v_call: TRBV3-1
d_call: TRBD1
clone_size: -
j_call: TRBJ1-6
cdr3_aa: CAVGTGGSPLHF
cdr3_nt: TGTGCCGTAGGCACAGGGGGATCACCCCTCCACTTT

v_call: TRBV3-1
d_call: -
clone_size: many
j_call: TRBJ2-3
cdr3_aa: CASSQRVDTQYF
cdr3_nt: TGTGCCAGCAGCCAAAGGGTTGATACGCAGTATTTT

v_call: TRBV21-1
d_call: -
clone_size: -
j_call: TRBJ2-1
cdr3_aa: CARGEVRYNEQFF
cdr3_nt: TGTGCCAGGGGGGAGGTTAGGTACAATGAGCAGTTCTTC

v_call: TRBV3-1
d_call: -
clone_size: -
j_call: TRBJ2-7
cdr3_aa: CASSPGTAGFYEQYF
cdr3_nt: TGTGCCAGCAGCCCCGGGACTGCAGGTTTCTACGAGCAGTACTTC

v_call: TRBV6-2/TRBV6-3
d_call: TRBD1
clone_size: -
j_call: TRBJ2-7
cdr3_aa: CASSPDRDYEQYF
cdr3_nt: TGTGCCAGCAGCCCGGACAGGGACTACGAGCAGTACTTC

v_call: TRBV25-1
d_call: -
clone_size: few
j_call: TRBJ1-4
cdr3_aa: CASSEWRAYEANEKLFF
cdr3_nt: TGTGCCAGCAGTGAATGGAGAGCATACGAGGCTAATGAAAAACTGTTTTTT

v_call: TRBV5-1
d_call: TRBD1
clone_size: few
j_call: TRBJ2-1
cdr3_aa: CASSLATGQGIVGRYHEQFF
cdr3_nt: TGCGCCAGCAGCTTGGCCACAGGACAGGGAATTGTGGGCCGGTACCATGAGCAGTTCTTC

v_call: TRBV3-1
d_call: -
clone_size: -
j_call: TRBJ2-5
cdr3_aa: CASSQRRETQYF
cdr3_nt: TGTGCCAGCAGCCAAAGGAGAGAGACCCAGTACTTC

v_call: TRBV29-1
d_call: -
clone_size: many
j_call: TRBJ2-1
cdr3_aa: CSVEGIEGSYNEQFF
cdr3_nt: TGCAGCGTTGAAGGGATCGAAGGCTCCTACAATGAGCAGTTCTTC

v_call: TRBV12-3/TRBV12-4
d_call: -
clone_size: many
j_call: TRBJ1-2
cdr3_aa: CASSIEKGGYGYTF
cdr3_nt: TGTGCCAGCAGTATAGAAAAGGGCGGCTATGGCTACACCTTC

v_call: TRBV12-3/TRBV12-4
d_call: -
clone_size: few
j_call: TRBJ2-7
cdr3_aa: CASSLEGRNEQYF
cdr3_nt: TGTGCCAGCAGTTTAGAGGGTCGGAACGAGCAGTACTTC

v_call: TRBV12-3/TRBV12-4
d_call: TRBD1
clone_size: -
j_call: TRBJ1-1
cdr3_aa: CASSLDQGAAEAFF
cdr3_nt: TGTGCCAGCAGTTTGGATCAGGGGGCGGCTGAAGCTTTCTTT

v_call: TRBV12-3/TRBV12-4
d_call: TRBD1
clone_size: -
j_call: TRBJ2-2
cdr3_aa: CASSFDRGRAGELFF
cdr3_nt: TGTGCCAGCAGCTTCGACAGGGGACGGGCCGGGGAGCTGTTTTTT

v_call: TRBV11-2
d_call: -
clone_size: -
j_call: TRBJ2-5
cdr3_aa: CASSLGHAQETQYF
cdr3_nt: TGTGCCAGCAGCTTAGGGCACGCCCAAGAGACCCAGTACTTC

v_call: TRBV7-2
d_call: -
clone_size: many
j_call: TRBJ2-1
cdr3_aa: CASSLVFLRVGNEQFF
cdr3_nt: TGTGCCAGCAGCTTAGTCTTTCTCAGGGTGGGGAATGAGCAGTTCTTC